Listed below are T cell receptor beta chains from one sample, sequenced in a study of glioma-infiltrating T cells after dendritic cell vaccination. Sequencing used immunoSEQ multiplex PCR; TCRdb keeps in-frame clones, though not all of them. The table has about 38,000 clones, approximately 80% seen once. Sequenced material: blood, taken before dendritic cell vaccination. The receptors stem from a human donor with glioblastoma. The conserved cysteine and the conserved F or W are not part of the CDR3 here. Clone size is not always given. Where it is, it says once, few, many or a class for expanded clones.

j_gene: TRBJ1-1; v_gene: TRBV4-1; abundance: -; CDR3aa: ASRGPLRDTEAF
j_gene: TRBJ2-2; v_gene: TRBV4-3; abundance: -; CDR3aa: ASSQGDRAAGELF
j_gene: TRBJ2-2; v_gene: TRBV7-6; abundance: once; CDR3aa: ASSSRSTAGELF
j_gene: TRBJ2-3; v_gene: TRBV6-1; abundance: -; CDR3aa: ASSDTPPQY
j_gene: TRBJ1-2; v_gene: TRBV11-2; abundance: -; CDR3aa: ASAQQLHYGYT
j_gene: TRBJ1-6; v_gene: TRBV4-3; abundance: once; CDR3aa: ASSWDRADSPLH
j_gene: TRBJ2-7; v_gene: TRBV5-1; abundance: -; CDR3aa: ASSSKVPGTGGLNEQY
j_gene: TRBJ2-5; v_gene: TRBV4-2; abundance: -; CDR3aa: ASSQVGSGGRPETQY
j_gene: TRBJ2-1; v_gene: TRBV5-4; abundance: -; CDR3aa: ASSFGTSGGAHNEQF
j_gene: TRBJ1-5; v_gene: TRBV11-2; abundance: -; CDR3aa: ASSRGGTGSQPQH
j_gene: TRBJ2-2; v_gene: TRBV7-8; abundance: -; CDR3aa: ASSSQGVVAGELF
j_gene: TRBJ2-3; v_gene: TRBV7-6; abundance: few; CDR3aa: ASSLVGGRSTDTQY
j_gene: TRBJ2-7; v_gene: TRBV16; abundance: once; CDR3aa: ASSQDREGEQY
j_gene: TRBJ2-2; v_gene: TRBV6-4; abundance: -; CDR3aa: ASSTTGGDTGELF
j_gene: TRBJ2-2; v_gene: TRBV6-5; abundance: -; CDR3aa: ASSKGRGTGELF
j_gene: TRBJ2-7; v_gene: TRBV13; abundance: -; CDR3aa: ASSFWDRAHEQY
j_gene: TRBJ2-7; v_gene: TRBV28; abundance: -; CDR3aa: ASTYWAGGAYEQY
j_gene: TRBJ2-3; v_gene: TRBV7-2; abundance: -; CDR3aa: ASSSPPGGMTSTDTQY
j_gene: TRBJ1-2; v_gene: TRBV28; abundance: -; CDR3aa: ASSIQGLGYT
j_gene: TRBJ2-5; v_gene: TRBV30; abundance: -; CDR3aa: AWAAGAQETQY
j_gene: TRBJ2-7; v_gene: TRBV27; abundance: -; CDR3aa: ASSWGVPVSYEQY
j_gene: TRBJ1-5; v_gene: TRBV9; abundance: -; CDR3aa: ASNAGVINQPQH
j_gene: TRBJ1-1; v_gene: TRBV12-5; abundance: -; CDR3aa: ASGSSQGGHIEAF
j_gene: TRBJ2-5; v_gene: TRBV4-3; abundance: -; CDR3aa: ASSQEPRVATQY
j_gene: -; v_gene: TRBV29-1; abundance: -; CDR3aa: SVVIRGDGTDTQH
j_gene: TRBJ2-3; v_gene: TRBV6-6; abundance: -; CDR3aa: ASSSTAGASTDTQY
j_gene: TRBJ2-7; v_gene: TRBV28; abundance: -; CDR3aa: ASSRTPHPGQY
j_gene: TRBJ1-1; v_gene: TRBV9; abundance: -; CDR3aa: ASSVGTERLRTEAF
j_gene: TRBJ2-2; v_gene: TRBV11-1; abundance: -; CDR3aa: ASSLGQNTGELF
j_gene: TRBJ2-3; v_gene: TRBV7-2; abundance: -; CDR3aa: ASSLGGTTTDTQY
j_gene: TRBJ2-3; v_gene: TRBV27; abundance: -; CDR3aa: ASSLSGTTGGTDTQY
j_gene: TRBJ1-2; v_gene: TRBV19; abundance: -; CDR3aa: ASSIQLGTANYGYT
j_gene: TRBJ2-6; v_gene: TRBV29-1; abundance: -; CDR3aa: SVGPAHSGANVLT
j_gene: TRBJ2-7; v_gene: TRBV7-2; abundance: -; CDR3aa: ASSLGLSSYEQY
j_gene: TRBJ2-7; v_gene: TRBV11-3; abundance: -; CDR3aa: ASSLDRGLAFEQY
j_gene: TRBJ1-2; v_gene: TRBV4-3; abundance: large; CDR3aa: ASSQSRGLCDYT
j_gene: TRBJ2-3; v_gene: TRBV29-1; abundance: -; CDR3aa: SVEGTQETLGTDTQY
j_gene: TRBJ1-1; v_gene: TRBV7-2; abundance: -; CDR3aa: ASSLGRVETEAF
j_gene: TRBJ2-3; v_gene: TRBV7-9; abundance: -; CDR3aa: ASSLRGGGTDTQY
j_gene: TRBJ2-7; v_gene: TRBV27; abundance: -; CDR3aa: ASFGRRYEQY
j_gene: TRBJ1-4; v_gene: TRBV11-3; abundance: -; CDR3aa: ASSHRGANEKLF
j_gene: TRBJ1-1; v_gene: TRBV6-1; abundance: -; CDR3aa: ASSGDSGGAF
j_gene: TRBJ1-2; v_gene: TRBV19; abundance: -; CDR3aa: ASSSTPDRGRGYT
j_gene: TRBJ2-3; v_gene: TRBV5-1; abundance: -; CDR3aa: ASSFLGGVTDTQY
j_gene: TRBJ2-5; v_gene: TRBV18; abundance: -; CDR3aa: ASSATGSVQETQY
j_gene: TRBJ1-4; v_gene: TRBV14; abundance: few; CDR3aa: ASSQGYNEKLF
j_gene: TRBJ1-6; v_gene: TRBV5-4; abundance: -; CDR3aa: ASSPTGYNSPLH
j_gene: TRBJ1-1; v_gene: TRBV28; abundance: -; CDR3aa: ASRVDRAFVAF
j_gene: TRBJ1-5; v_gene: TRBV14; abundance: -; CDR3aa: ASSQVDVGNQPQH
j_gene: TRBJ2-7; v_gene: TRBV5-4; abundance: -; CDR3aa: ASRPGLVYDEQY
j_gene: TRBJ2-5; v_gene: TRBV7-2; abundance: -; CDR3aa: ASSLGGPVKETQY
j_gene: TRBJ2-7; v_gene: TRBV28; abundance: once; CDR3aa: ASSETTGFYEQY
j_gene: TRBJ2-7; v_gene: TRBV6-1; abundance: once; CDR3aa: ASSLGAGDHEQY
j_gene: TRBJ2-1; v_gene: TRBV18; abundance: -; CDR3aa: ASSQLPGQPNNEQF
j_gene: TRBJ2-5; v_gene: TRBV9; abundance: once; CDR3aa: ASSDDRAGETQY